Listed below are T cell receptor beta chains from one sample, sequenced in a study of shared clonotypes between healthy human individuals. Sequencing was performed with immunoSEQ multiplex PCR; in TCRdb, only in-frame clones are kept and a portion is missing. The table lists 2 million to 3 million clones, over 85% of them singletons. Material: naive CD4+ T cells from PBMCs. These receptors originate from a man between 18 and 29 years old in good health. Some clones in this sample may be carry-over from other donors' samples. The CDR3 runs from the conserved cysteine through the conserved F or W. Each record gives: clone size, D gene, V gene, J gene, CDR3 DNA, CDR3 protein. The D gene is left open where the match is weak. Part of the rows lack a size; the others show once, few, many or a class for expanded clones.

NA	NA	TRBV27	TRBJ2-7	TGTGCCAGCAGTCAAGCGGGTACCTTCTGGTACGAGCAGTACTTC	CASSQAGTFWYEQYF
NA	TRBD1	TRBV27	TRBJ1-1	TGTGCCAGCCGCGACAGGGGCTTTACCTCCACTGAAGCTTTCTTT	CASRDRGFTSTEAFF
NA	TRBD2	TRBV25-1	TRBJ2-7	TGTGCCAGCAGTGTCACTAGCGGGAGGGAAGACGAGCAGTACTTC	CASSVTSGREDEQYF
NA	NA	TRBV18	TRBJ2-5	TGTGCCAGCTCACCGTTAGCAGGGACCCAAGAGACCCAGTACTTC	CASSPLAGTQETQYF
NA	NA	TRBV30	TRBJ1-2	TGTGCCTGGAGCGCTAATACTGGCTACACCTTC	CAWSANTGYTF
NA	NA	TRBV21-1	TRBJ2-7	TGTGCCAGAAGGGTAGCGTACGAGCAGTACTTC	CARRVAYEQYF
once	NA	TRBV4-1	TRBJ2-7	TGCGCCAGCAGCCAATTTTCGGGTACCTCCTACGAGCAGTACTTC	CASSQFSGTSYEQYF
NA	TRBD1	TRBV6-5	TRBJ2-7	TGTGCCAGCAGTACCCATGGACAGGCGAACTACGAGCAGTACTTC	CASSTHGQANYEQYF
NA	NA	TRBV5-6	TRBJ2-7	TGTGCCAGCAGCTTGAGCCGCTACGAGCAGTACTTC	CASSLSRYEQYF
NA	NA	TRBV7-2	TRBJ1-4	TGTGCCAGCAGCTTAGTGTCCGAAAAACTGTTTTTT	CASSLVSEKLFF
NA	NA	TRBV10-3	TRBJ2-7	TGTGCCCTCGGGGAGCAGGGAGCCTACGAGCAGTACTTC	CALGEQGAYEQYF
NA	TRBD2	TRBV5-1	TRBJ2-1	TGCGCCAGCAGCTTGAGCGGGGGCCTCAATGAGCAGTTCTTC	CASSLSGGLNEQFF
NA	TRBD1	TRBV2	TRBJ2-3	TGTGCCAGCGCCCCGACAGGGGGCTGGGATACGCAGTATTTT	CASAPTGGWDTQYF
once	NA	TRBV2	TRBJ1-1	TGTGCCAGCAGGGCGGACGGGAACACTGAAGCTTTCTTT	CASRADGNTEAFF
once	TRBD2	TRBV29-1	TRBJ2-1	TGCAGCGTTGACACTAGCGCCCAGAGTTACAATGAGCAGTTCTTC	CSVDTSAQSYNEQFF
NA	NA	TRBV7-3	TRBJ2-3	TGTGCCAGCAGCTTAGGGGCGGGAATTCCCACAGATACGCAGTATTTT	CASSLGAGIPTDTQYF
NA	NA	TRBV5-1	TRBJ2-3	TGCGCCAGCAGCTTTGGACAACCAACAGATACGCAGTATTTT	CASSFGQPTDTQYF
NA	NA	TRBV19	TRBJ1-5	TGTGCCAGTAGTAGGAATTCCCTAGGCAGCATTCAGCCCCAGCATTTT	CASSRNSLGSIQPQHF
NA	TRBD1	TRBV9	TRBJ1-5	TGTGCCAGCGGGGCAGGGGGGGCAAGCAATCAGCCCCAGCATTTT	CASGAGGASNQPQHF
NA	TRBD2	TRBV11-2	TRBJ2-7	TGTGCCAGCAGCTTTCAAGCGGGGACCTACGAGCAGTACTTC	CASSFQAGTYEQYF
NA	NA	TRBV7-3	TRBJ1-1	TGTGCCAGCAGCATAGGCGTGAACACTGAAGCTTTCTTT	CASSIGVNTEAFF
NA	NA	TRBV7-9	TRBJ1-1	TGTGCCAGCAGCTTAGTGCCCCACCGGGGCACTGAAGCTTTCTTT	CASSLVPHRGTEAFF
NA	NA	TRBV5-1	TRBJ1-3	TGCGCCAGCAGCTTGGATTCAATCAAGGGTGGAAACACCATATATTTT	CASSLDSIKGGNTIYF
NA	NA	TRBV18	TRBJ2-7	TGTGCCAGCTCACCTACGCGGGGAGGCCAGAACCTTTCCTACGAGCAGTACTTC	CASSPTRGGQNLSYEQYF
NA	TRBD1	TRBV6-5	TRBJ2-7	TGTGCCAGCAGTTACGCGGGACAGGGACTCTACGAGCAGTACTTC	CASSYAGQGLYEQYF
NA	NA	TRBV28	TRBJ1-2	TGTGCCAGCAGTTCCTCTGGCGGGCGGCGCCAAGGTTATGGCTACACCTTC	CASSSSGGRRQGYGYTF
NA	TRBD1	TRBV5-6	TRBJ2-4	TGTGCCAGCAGCTCAACTACAGGGGCTAACATTCAGTACTTC	CASSSTTGANIQYF
NA	NA	TRBV5-6	TRBJ2-3	TGTGCCAGCACCCTTACCCCGGCGGCAGTCGGTACAGATACGCAGTATTTT	CASTLTPAAVGTDTQYF
NA	NA	TRBV18	TRBJ1-1	TGTGCCAGCTCCCCAGGGGCCACTGAAGCTTTCTTT	CASSPGATEAFF
NA	TRBD2	TRBV28	TRBJ2-3	TGTGCCAGCAGTCCCCCCCGGGGGGGCACAGATACGCAGTATTTT	CASSPPRGGTDTQYF
NA	NA	TRBV7-2	TRBJ2-7	TGTGCCAGCAGCCCCCGCCCTGATGGAGAGCAGTACTTC	CASSPRPDGEQYF
NA	NA	TRBV5-1	TRBJ1-1	TGCGCCAGCAGCTTGGGGTTGTTGAGGGAGAACACTGAAGCTTTCTTT	CASSLGLLRENTEAFF
NA	NA	TRBV6-1	TRBJ2-7	TGTGCCAGCAGGCCCTTCTCCACCAATCTCGGCGAGCAGTACTTC	CASRPFSTNLGEQYF
NA	NA	TRBV28	TRBJ1-3	TGTGCCAGCAGTTCCCCAAACACCATATATTTT	CASSSPNTIYF
once	TRBD1	TRBV28	TRBJ1-2	TGTGCCAGCAGTGACCTAGGGACAGCTAACTATGGCTACACCTTC	CASSDLGTANYGYTF
NA	NA	TRBV5-1	TRBJ2-1	TGCGCCAGCAGCTCCCACGGGACGGACCCCAATGAGCAGTTCTTC	CASSSHGTDPNEQFF
NA	NA	TRBV5-1	TRBJ2-3	TGCGCCAGCAGCTCCCGGGCAGGGGTGATCACAGATACGCAGTATTTT	CASSSRAGVITDTQYF